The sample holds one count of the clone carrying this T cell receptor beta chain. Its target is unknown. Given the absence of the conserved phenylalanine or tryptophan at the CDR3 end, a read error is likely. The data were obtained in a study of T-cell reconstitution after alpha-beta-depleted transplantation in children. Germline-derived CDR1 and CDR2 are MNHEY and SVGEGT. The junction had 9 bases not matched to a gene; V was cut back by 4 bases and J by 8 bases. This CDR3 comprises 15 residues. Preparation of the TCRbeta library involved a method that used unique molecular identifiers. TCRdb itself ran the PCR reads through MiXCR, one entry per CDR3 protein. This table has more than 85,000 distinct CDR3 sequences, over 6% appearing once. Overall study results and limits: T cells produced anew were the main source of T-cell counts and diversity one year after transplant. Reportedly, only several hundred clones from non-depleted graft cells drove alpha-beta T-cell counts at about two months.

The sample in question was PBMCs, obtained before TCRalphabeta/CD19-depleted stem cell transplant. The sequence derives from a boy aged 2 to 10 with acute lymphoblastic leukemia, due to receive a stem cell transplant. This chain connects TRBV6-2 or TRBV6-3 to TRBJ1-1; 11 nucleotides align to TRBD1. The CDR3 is CASSWDRGRDAEAFL. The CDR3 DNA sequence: TGTGCCAGCAGTTGGGACAGGGGGAGGGATGCGGAAGCTTTCCTT.